The T cell receptor beta chain under discussion was sequenced for a study of identical twins. TCRdb fed the 5' RACE reads into MiXCR, producing one record per CDR3 protein. The sample includes some 1,600,000 distinct CDR3 sequences, less than 35% of them seen just once. As for this clonotype: The junction and the germline gene differ at one end; a read error may be behind it.

CDR1 is LNHNV, CDR2 YYDKDF, per germline (reference sequence). The CDR3 is 16 amino acids. Material for sequencing was cord blood. This clonotype originated in a newborn girl in good health. The chain recombines TRBV15 with TRBJ2-1; D is uncertain. For the CDR3, the DNA is TGTGCCACCAGCAGAGATCGTGCAGTCTCCTACAATAAGCAGTTCTTC. It is translated as CATSRDRAVSYNKQFF.